Given below is one T cell receptor beta chain in context. The antigen is unknown. This sample is part of a study of cytomegalovirus exposure and HLA in healthy donors. Study observations and caveats: On later analysis, the bulk of CMV-associated TCR beta chains appeared to be HLA-restricted.

The CDR3 spans 13 residues. The germline V gene has CDR1 SGHDT and CDR2 YYEEEE. Between the trimmed V and J ends, which lost 0 bases and 7 bases, there was a span of 11 bases. The PCR contained 60 Vbeta and 13 Jbeta primers. Per the original methods: Later, an analysis found around 80 million unique TCR beta chains, and about 10 million of these were shared. The repertoire was sequenced with immunoSEQ multiplex PCR; TCRdb's copy has only in-frame clones and lacks some. The DNA was the basis for D and trimming; V, J and clone size are from that table. The data show about 190,000 clones, approximately 79% seen once.

The sequenced material came from PBMCs. This sequence joins TRBV5-6 and TRBJ2-7, with D maybe TRBD1 (5 bases). This clonotype originated in a woman under 30 in good health and CMV-seronegative. This chain's CDR3 is CASSLGRSGEQYF. The CDR3 nucleotides read TGTGCCAGCAGCTTGGGAAGGTCAGGGGAGCAGTACTTC.